What follows describes a single T cell receptor beta chain. The source of the sample is a study of blood T cell repertoires in COVID-19. As for the study in general: COVID-19 samples from acute and convalescent phases originated in the United States, Italy and Spain. From T cells, B-cell-depleted T cells, or PBMCs came the material, which was cDNA or gDNA.

Seattle researchers signed up patients amid active infection and tracked them longitudinally. The CDR3 is 14 amino acids. Germline CDR1 and CDR2: MNHEY and SVGAGI. Between the trimmed V and J ends, which lost 6 bases and 4 bases, there was a span of 13 bases. In the authors' workflow: Researchers report that nucleated cell counts were estimated from reference gene primer amplification. Profiling relied on immunoSEQ multiplex PCR, and the TCRdb table lists in-frame clones only, not all of them. Clone size and the V and J calls come from that table; the DNA yielded D and trimming. Of about 190,000 clones in the sample, roughly 80% were seen once.

This receptor was obtained from a woman in her sixties with COVID-19, enrolled during active disease. Material: peripheral blood. The chain has TRBV6-5 and TRBJ2-1, with D possibly matching TRBD2 (7 bases). The CDR3 protein is CASSPGGRYNEQFF. For the CDR3, the DNA is TGTGCCAGCAGCCCCGGGGGGCGGTACAATGAGCAGTTCTTC.